These 18 T cell receptor beta chains originate from one sample sequenced in a study of T cells after yellow fever vaccination. TCRdb used MiXCR to reprocess the 5' RACE reads, holding one entry per CDR3 protein. This table has about 350,000 distinct CDR3 sequences, roughly 4.3% appearing once. This material consisted of PBMCs, taken 5 days after the yellow fever booster vaccination. Receptor source: a man aged 18 to 30 who received the YFV17D yellow fever vaccine.

CDR3 amino acids: CSARTQDYEQYF. The CDR3 DNA sequence: TGCAGTGCTAGGACACAGGATTACGAGCAGTACTTC. J is TRBJ2-7 and V is TRBV20-1; D is perhaps TRBD1 (5 bases). The CDR3 covers 12 residues. Germline V CDR1 and CDR2: DFQATT, SNEGSKA (reference sequence). V was pared by 3 bases and J by 4 bases, with 10 bases between.

This clonotype was observed at least ten times. The V call is TRBV7-8, the J call TRBJ1-5; tentatively, D is TRBD1 (5 bases). The length of the CDR3 is 13 residues. The germline gives CDR1 SGHVS, CDR2 FQNEAQ. V lost 6 bases, J lost 4 bases, and 10 bases lay in between. As DNA, the CDR3 is TGTGCCAGCAGTTTTGACAGAAATCAGCCCCAGCATTTT. It is translated as CASSFDRNQPQHF.

The gene calls are TRBV6-1 and TRBJ1-2; 9 bases align to TRBD1. Germline lookup yields CDR1 MNHNS and CDR2 SASEGT. The CDR3 spans 14 residues. Unmatched junction bases numbered 6, after V lost 4 bases and J lost 6 bases. Here the CDR3 DNA reads TGTGCCAGCAGTGTCTTACAGGGGGCCCATGGCTACACCTTC. It is translated as CASSVLQGAHGYTF.

This clonotype was seen a handful of times. V usage is TRBV12-3 or TRBV12-4 and J usage is TRBJ2-2; no definite D call. The V end was cut by 6 bases, the J end by 3 bases, with 8 bases between. The CDR3 is 13 amino acids. CDR3 nucleotides: TGTGCCAGCAGGTATCAGTACACCGGGGAGCTGTTTTTT. Amino acid sequence: CASRYQYTGELFF.

This clonotype was found a few times. The chain joins TRBV7-6 to TRBJ2-1; 9 nucleotides align to TRBD1. Germline CDR1 reads SGHVS; CDR2 reads FNYEAQ. This CDR3 is built from 14 residues. Trimming removed 5 bases from V and 8 bases from J; junction bases left unmatched: 7. The CDR3 protein is CASSPGQGPYEQFF. The DNA of the CDR3 is TGTGCCAGCAGCCCTGGACAGGGGCCCTATGAGCAGTTCTTC.

V gene TRBV10-3 combines with J gene TRBJ2-7; 9 nucleotides align to TRBD1. The CDR3 contains 14 residues. Unmatched junction bases numbered 8, after V lost 6 bases and J lost 5 bases. Germline CDR1 and CDR2: ENHRY and SYGVKD. CDR3 amino acids: CAIRSTGGLHEQYF. As DNA, the CDR3 is TGTGCCATCAGGTCGACAGGGGGTTTGCACGAGCAGTACTTC.

The rearrangement uses TRBV3-1 and TRBJ2-4; perhaps TRBD1 as D (5 bases). Per germline, CDR1 LGHDT and CDR2 YNNKEL (reference sequence). Between the trimmed V and J ends, which lost 0 bases and 5 bases, there was a span of 8 bases. This CDR3 is 14 amino acids long. CDR3 residues: CASSQEGLQNIQYF. DNA for the CDR3: TGTGCCAGCAGCCAAGAGGGGCTACAAAACATTCAGTACTTC.

The CDR3 DNA is TGTGCCAGCAGCCCAAGCGGGGGGGGTTACAATGAGCAGTTCTTC. It translates to CASSPSGGGYNEQFF. This chain uses TRBV7-2 with TRBJ2-1; 10 bases match TRBD2. The V gene's germline CDR1 is SGHTA and CDR2 FQGNSA. CDR3 length equals 15 residues. J lost 4 bases, V lost 5 bases, and 5 bases had no gene match.

This clonotype has at least ten counts. This sequence joins TRBV10-3 and TRBJ2-2, with D possibly TRBD2 on 6 matching bases. CDR3 length equals 15 residues. V dropped 4 bases and J dropped 3 bases, with 12 bases sitting between them. Per germline, CDR1 ENHRY and CDR2 SYGVKD. The CDR3 region is CAISAHPGDTGELFF. Here the CDR3 DNA reads TGTGCCATCAGTGCGCACCCGGGGGACACCGGGGAGCTGTTTTTT.

This clonotype was seen ten or more times. The rearrangement links TRBV27 to TRBJ2-7; 8 bases match TRBD1. CDR1 and CDR2 (germline): MNHEY, SMNVEV (reference sequence). This CDR3 has 15 residues. Trimming removed 4 bases from V and 2 bases from J; junction bases left unmatched: 7. CDR3 DNA: TGTGCCAGCAGTTCGTGGACAGGGATTCCCTACGAGCAGTACTTC. Protein sequence: CASSSWTGIPYEQYF.

The gene calls are TRBV23-1 and TRBJ2-5, with D perhaps TRBD1 or TRBD2 (6 bases each). TRBV23-1 is an ORF for which the function is uncertain. V lost 0 bases, J lost 7 bases, and 12 bases lay in between. This CDR3 is built from 14 residues. This CDR3 is CASSQSGGQGTQYF. The DNA of the CDR3 is TGCGCCAGCAGTCAATCTGGGGGGCAGGGGACCCAGTACTTC.

J is TRBJ2-7 and V is TRBV4-1; 7 bases agree with TRBD1. This CDR3 is 14 amino acids long. In germline, CDR1 is MGHRA, CDR2 YSYEKL. V was clipped by 4 bases and J by 5 bases; unmatched bases: 8. Written as DNA, the CDR3 is TGCGCCAGCAGCCGGAAAGAGACAGGGCACGAGCAGTACTTC. It codes for CASSRKETGHEQYF.

Ten or more counts support this clonotype. The J gene is TRBJ1-2, the V gene TRBV11-2; D not certain. Per germline, CDR1 SGHAT and CDR2 FQNNGV. V was pared by 5 bases and J by 5 bases, with 9 bases between. CDR3 size: 12 residues. The DNA of the CDR3 is TGTGCCAGCAGCCAGTATGAGTATGGCTACACCTTC. Protein: CASSQYEYGYTF.

Many counts were recorded for this clonotype. This chain connects TRBV5-1 to TRBJ2-7, with D perhaps TRBD2 (5 bases). Germline V gives CDR1 SGHRS, CDR2 YFSETQ. The germline V and J ends were trimmed by 1 base and 7 bases, with 12 bases remaining between them. The CDR3 loop spans 13 amino acids. This chain's CDR3 is CASSLKGGLEQYV. CDR3 sequence (DNA): TGCGCCAGCAGCTTGAAGGGCGGACTGGAGCAGTACGTC.

This clonotype was counted a few times. The rearrangement joins TRBV5-1 to TRBJ2-3, with no clear D. This CDR3 contains 14 residues. Germline CDR1 SGHRS, CDR2 YFSETQ. With 1 base removed from V and 4 bases from J, the gap between germline ends came to 10 bases. The CDR3 loop is CASSLSISADTQYF. As DNA, the CDR3 is TGCGCCAGCAGCTTGAGTATTTCCGCAGATACGCAGTATTTT.

Ten or more counts support this clonotype. V gene TRBV18 combines with J gene TRBJ2-5; D remains unclear. The V end lost 0 bases, the J end lost 5 bases, and 13 bases lay between the germline ends. Germline values: CDR1 KGHSH, CDR2 LQKENI. The CDR3 covers 15 residues. CDR3 coding DNA: TGTGCCAGCTCACCACCCGATACCGGTGGGGAGACCCAGTACTTC. It encodes CASSPPDTGGETQYF.

The chain joins TRBV5-1 to TRBJ1-1, with a possible D match to TRBD1 (6 bases). Trimming removed 4 bases from V and 0 bases from J, with 16 bases in between. CDR1 is SGHRS and CDR2 is YFSETQ in the germline V gene. This CDR3 spans 16 amino acids. The CDR3 here is CASSAATTGLNTEAFF. The CDR3 bases are TGCGCCAGCAGCGCGGCAACAACAGGGCTGAACACTGAAGCTTTCTTT.

This clonotype was observed many times. The V call is TRBV12-3 or TRBV12-4, the J call TRBJ2-1; the match to TRBD2 covers 7 bases. V dropped 4 bases and J dropped 10; count of bases not matched to a gene: 10. This CDR3 has 14 residues. The CDR3 loop reads CASSSLIGDYEQFF. The CDR3 DNA reads as TGTGCCAGCAGTTCCCTAATTGGGGACTACGAGCAGTTCTTC.